These 26 T cell receptor beta chains came from one sample sequenced in a study of cytomegalovirus exposure and HLA in healthy donors. This table comes from immunoSEQ multiplex PCR, and its TCRdb copy is limited to in-frame clones, with some not included. This sample has about 110,000 clones, with 86% found just once. The source material was PBMCs. The origin of the receptors is a woman aged 18-29 years in good health and CMV-seropositive.

The genes are TRBV10-3 and TRBJ1-1; TRBD1 might be the D (5 bases). Trimming shortened V by 2 bases and J by 6 bases, and 10 bases separated the two germline ends. The CDR3 consists of 13 residues. CDR1 and CDR2 from the germline V gene are ENHRY and SYGVKD. CDR3 loop: CAISEEAGAEAFF. DNA of the CDR3: TGTGCCATCAGTGAGGAAGCGGGGGCTGAAGCTTTCTTT.

This chain links TRBV6-1 with TRBJ2-4, with D tentatively TRBD2 (6 bases). The CDR3 has 14 amino acids. The ends were cut back, 6 bases at V and 7 bases at J, with 16 bases in the middle. The germline gives CDR1 MNHNS, CDR2 SASEGT. CDR3 sequence (DNA): TGTGCCAGCAGCCGGGCCGGGGGAGAGAACATTCAGTACTTC. Translating gives CASSRAGGENIQYF.

The V call is TRBV11-1, the J call TRBJ2-7, with TRBD1 identical over 7 bases. The germline CDR1 and CDR2 sequences are SGHAT and FQDESV (reference sequence). The CDR3 covers 15 residues. The ends lost 5 bases at V and 3 bases at J; junction bases unmatched: 10. The CDR3 reads CASSPPRDRGYEQYF. CDR3 DNA sequence: TGTGCCAGCAGCCCGCCCCGGGACAGAGGCTACGAGCAGTACTTC.

The count of this clone is one. The rearrangement uses TRBV14 and TRBJ1-1; 9 bases line up with TRBD1. V shed 4 bases and J 1 base; nucleotides not matched to a gene: 7. CDR3 length: 16 residues. Per the germline V gene, CDR1 is SGHDN and CDR2 is FVKESK. The CDR3, as DNA: TGTGCCAGCAGCCGAAAATGGGGACAGGGGAACACTGAAGCTTTCTTT. This gives the protein CASSRKWGQGNTEAFF.

This clone showed up just once. The chain employs TRBV5-1 and TRBJ2-7; 8 nucleotides align to TRBD1. V trimming: 0 bases; J trimming: 0 bases; junction bases outside the gene matches: 2. The CDR3 runs 15 residues. Germline V lookup: CDR1 SGHRS, CDR2 YFSETQ. The CDR3 here is CASSLGGTGSYEQYF. CDR3 bases: TGCGCCAGCAGCTTGGGGGGGACAGGCTCCTACGAGCAGTACTTC.

The chain employs TRBV19 and TRBJ2-7, with D possibly TRBD2 on 6 matching bases. The CDR3 extends over 15 amino acids. CDR1 is LNHDA and CDR2 is SQIVND in the germline V gene (reference sequence). V lost 6 bases and J lost 5, with 20 bases in between. For the CDR3, the DNA is TGTGCCAGTAGCCCCACCGGGGGATTGCCTGACGAGCAGTACTTC. It translates to CASSPTGGLPDEQYF.

The chain joins TRBV4-1 to TRBJ2-7; 10 bases are shared with TRBD1. This CDR3 comprises 15 residues. The V gene's germline CDR1 is MGHRA and CDR2 YSYEKL. V lost 4 bases to trimming and J lost 5 bases; unmatched junction nucleotides: 8. The CDR3 reads CASSLFGQGGDEQYF. Written as DNA, the CDR3 is TGCGCCAGCAGCCTTTTCGGACAGGGGGGGGACGAGCAGTACTTC.

The chain employs TRBV18 and TRBJ2-1; 9 nucleotides match TRBD2. Germline V gene sequence: CDR1 KGHSH, CDR2 LQKENI. The CDR3 loop spans 16 amino acids. Trimming cost V 4 bases and J 4 bases; bases outside gene matches: 8. In DNA form, the CDR3 reads TGTGCCAGCTCACGGACGACTAGCGGAGGGTACAATGAGCAGTTCTTC. It yields the protein CASSRTTSGGYNEQFF.

The V gene is TRBV20-1, the J gene TRBJ2-1; tentative D call: TRBD1 (5 bases). CDR3 length: 10 residues. Germline CDR1 is DFQATT and CDR2 is SNEGSKA (reference sequence). V was cut by 5 bases and J by 10 bases, with 9 bases left in between. The CDR3 here is CSALKGEQFF. In nucleotides, the CDR3 is TGCAGTGCTCTCAAGGGGGAGCAGTTCTTC.

This clone was found a few times. The chain has TRBV2 and TRBJ1-5, with 7 positions matching TRBD1. J was trimmed by 1 base and V by 2 bases; bases with no gene match: 2. The V gene's germline CDR1 is SNHLY and CDR2 FYNNEI. The CDR3 runs to 15 residues. CDR3 sequence: CASSELGQSNQPQHF. The CDR3 DNA is TGTGCCAGCAGTGAATTGGGACAGAGCAATCAGCCCCAGCATTTT. Together with reference TRBV2 and TRBJ1-5, the CDR3 gives the full variable domain: EPEVTQTPSHQVTQMGQEVILRCVPISNHLYFYWYRQILGQKVEFLVSFYNNEISEKSEIFDDQFSVERPDGSNFTLKIRSTKLEDSAMYFCASSELGQSNQPQHFGDGTRLSIL.

This clone occurred once. The chain recombines TRBV27 with TRBJ1-1, with 12 bases identical to TRBD1. V lost 3 bases, J lost 5 bases, and 10 bases stayed unmatched. This CDR3 spans 17 amino acids. Germline V CDR1 and CDR2: MNHEY, SMNVEV (reference sequence). The CDR3: CASSFSGTGGAGTEAFF. The CDR3 region has the DNA TGTGCCAGCAGTTTTTCCGGGACAGGGGGCGCAGGAACTGAAGCTTTCTTT.

CDR3 bases: TGTGCCTGGGACCCGGGACAGGGAGGCAATCAGCCCCAGCATTTT. Its protein is CAWDPGQGGNQPQHF. The V gene is TRBV30, the J gene TRBJ1-5; 9 nucleotides match TRBD1. This CDR3 contains 15 residues. V dropped 5 bases and J dropped 2; count of bases not matched to a gene: 7. CDR1 is GTSNPN, CDR2 SVGIG, per germline (reference sequence). Based on the CDR3 plus reference TRBV30 and TRBJ1-5, the full variable domain is SQTIHQWPATLVQPVGSPLSLECTVEGTSNPNLYWYRQAAGRGLQLLFYSVGIGQISSEVPQNLSASRPQDRQFILSSKKLLLSDSGFYLCAWDPGQGGNQPQHFGDGTRLSIL.

The chain uses TRBV7-9 and TRBJ2-2; the match to TRBD1 covers 10 bases. The V segment lost 5 bases and the J segment 6 bases; nucleotides outside the gene matches: 6. CDR3 length equals 15 residues. Germline CDR1 reads SEHNR; CDR2 reads FQNEAQ (reference sequence). The CDR3 sequence is CASSRTGGVSGELFF. In DNA form, the CDR3 reads TGTGCCAGCAGCCGGACAGGGGGAGTATCCGGGGAGCTGTTTTTT.

Concerning this clone itself: The sample has other DNA sequences that encode this CDR3 too. The rearrangement uses TRBV6-1 and TRBJ2-7; D is unresolved. V dropped 0 bases and J dropped 3 bases, with 3 bases sitting between them. CDR1 is MNHNS, CDR2 SASEGT, per germline. CDR3 length: 12 residues. The CDR3: CASSEARYEQYF. Here the CDR3 DNA reads TGTGCCAGCAGTGAAGCGCGCTACGAGCAGTACTTC.

The chain combines TRBV28 with TRBJ1-2, with 7 positions matching TRBD1. There are 13 residues in the CDR3. V lost 7 bases to trimming and J lost 3 bases; unmatched junction nucleotides: 5. Germline V gene sequence: CDR1 MDHEN, CDR2 SYDVKM. CDR3 in DNA: TGTGCCAGCACAGGGGGGAAGGACTATGGCTACACCTTC. Protein sequence: CASTGGKDYGYTF.

The V and J genes are TRBV28 and TRBJ2-7; tentative D call: TRBD2 (5 bases). Per the germline V gene, CDR1 is MDHEN and CDR2 is SYDVKM. The CDR3 runs to 11 residues. Trimming removed 8 bases at V and 1 base at J, with 6 bases between. CDR3 DNA sequence: TGTGCCAGCGGAGGTTCCTACGAGCAGTACTTC. It translates to CASGGSYEQYF.

This clone occurred once. CDR3 in amino acids: CASSPDSYNQPQHF. The CDR3 region has the DNA TGTGCCAGCAGTCCAGACAGCTACAATCAGCCCCAGCATTTT. The genes are TRBV28 and TRBJ1-5, with D tentatively TRBD1 (5 bases). This CDR3 spans 14 amino acids. In germline, CDR1 is MDHEN, CDR2 SYDVKM. V shed 5 bases and J shed 3 bases, with 11 bases lying between them.

This rearrangement joins TRBV10-2 to TRBJ2-1; no firm D call. This CDR3 has 11 residues. The V end lost 5 bases, the J end lost 6 bases, and 5 bases lay between the germline ends. Germline assignment: CDR1 WSHSY and CDR2 SAAADI. This CDR3 is CASSIINEQFF. Written as DNA, the CDR3 is TGCGCCAGCAGTATCATCAATGAGCAGTTCTTC.

The gene calls are TRBV28 and TRBJ1-5, with D possibly TRBD1 on 6 matching bases. Between the trimmed V and J ends, which lost 8 bases and 7 bases, there was a span of 12 bases. This CDR3 is 12 amino acids long. Germline CDR1 MDHEN, CDR2 SYDVKM. The chain's CDR3 is CASGGGGQPQHF. Here the CDR3 DNA reads TGTGCCAGCGGGGGGGGCGGGCAGCCCCAGCATTTT. The full variable domain, in which reference TRBV28 and TRBJ1-5 provide the parts outside the CDR3, is DVKVTQSSRYLVKRTGEKVFLECVQDMDHENMFWYRQDPGLGLRLIYFSYDVKMKEKGDIPEGYSVSREKKERFSLILESASTNQTSMYLCASGGGGQPQHFGDGTRLSIL.

This clone was picked up one time. V is TRBV9 and J is TRBJ1-1, with D unclear. V was clipped by 2 bases and J by 2 bases, with 10 bases between them. There are 14 residues in the CDR3. Germline V gene data show CDR1 as SGDLS and CDR2 as YYNGEE. The CDR3 bases are TGTGCCAGCAGCGTTATCGGAGGCAACACTGAAGCTTTCTTT. It yields the protein CASSVIGGNTEAFF.

This sequence joins TRBV11-2 and TRBJ2-4; 9 bases are a match to TRBD2. Germline loops: CDR1 SGHAT, CDR2 FQNNGV. V gave up 5 bases and J gave up 3 bases; unmatched junction bases: 11. The CDR3 contains 17 residues. The CDR3 DNA follows: TGTGCCAGCAGCGACCTAGCGGGATCGGTAGTCAAAAACATTCAGTACTTC. It is translated as CASSDLAGSVVKNIQYF.

The chain combines TRBV5-6 with TRBJ2-5, with unresolved D. CDR1 and CDR2 (germline): SGHDT, YYEEEE. The length of the CDR3 is 12 residues. The V and J ends lost 5 bases and 5 bases respectively, with 10 bases between them. The CDR3 reads CASSLNYETQYF. The CDR3 coding sequence is TGTGCCAGCAGTTTGAACTACGAGACCCAGTACTTC. Drawing the rest from reference TRBV5-6 and TRBJ2-5, the complete variable domain is DAGVTQSPTHLIKTRGQQVTLRCSPKSGHDTVSWYQQALGQGPQFIFQYYEEEERQRGNFPDRFSGHQFPNYSSELNVNALLLGDSALYLCASSLNYETQYFGPGTRLLVL.

This clone turned up a few times. This sequence joins TRBV6-5 and TRBJ2-2; possibly TRBD1 for D (5 bases). Germline V CDR1 and CDR2: MNHEY, SVGAGI. The CDR3 has 15 amino acids. The V and J ends lost 4 bases and 2 bases respectively, with 11 bases between them. CDR3 sequence: CASSLMGLNTGELFF. The CDR3 region has the DNA TGTGCCAGCAGTTTAATGGGGCTCAACACCGGGGAGCTGTTTTTT.

This clone was observed a single time. The chain has TRBV2 and TRBJ2-7; TRBD1 matches 7 bases. V gave up 2 bases and J gave up 4 bases; unmatched junction bases: 5. Germline V gene sequence: CDR1 SNHLY, CDR2 FYNNEI. This CDR3 region has 14 residues. The DNA for the CDR3 is TGTGCCAGCAGTGAACGACCAGGGGGTTACGAGCAGTACTTC. This codes for CASSERPGGYEQYF.

J is TRBJ1-1 and V is TRBV27, with TRBD1 as a possible D gene (6 bases). Per the germline V gene, CDR1 is MNHEY and CDR2 is SMNVEV (reference sequence). The CDR3 spans 13 residues. V was pared by 7 bases and J by 3 bases, with 12 bases between. The CDR3 here is CASNRAWDTEAFF. The CDR3 bases are TGTGCCAGCAACAGGGCTTGGGACACTGAAGCTTTCTTT.

Only one count was recorded for this clone. The rearrangement uses TRBV7-8 and TRBJ2-7, with TRBD1 as a possible D gene (7 bases). Germline assignment: CDR1 SGHVS and CDR2 FQNEAQ. V lost 0 bases to trimming and J lost 2 bases, with 14 bases between them. The CDR3 is 16 residues long. The CDR3 nucleotides read TGTGCCAGCAGCTTAGCCAGGGGGGACTTCGCCTACGAGCAGTACTTC. Its translation: CASSLARGDFAYEQYF.